This is a list of T cell receptor beta chains from one sample in a study of shared clonotypes between healthy human individuals. Assay: immunoSEQ multiplex PCR; the TCRdb copy retains only in-frame clones and omits some. The sample yields approximately 2,000,000 clones, around 90% seen once. Sequenced material: naive CD4+ T cells from PBMCs. These receptors were obtained from a man in his late teens or twenties in good health. Some clones in this sample may be carry-over from other donors' samples. Both conserved end residues are part of each CDR3. Each record gives: clone size, V gene, D gene, J gene, CDR3 protein, CDR3 DNA. A D gene is named only where the DNA matches it firmly. Size is omitted from some rows. Given values are once, few, many or a class for expanded clones.

abundance: once
v_gene: TRBV29-1
d_gene: .
j_gene: TRBJ1-2
CDR3aa: CSGRSAGGYTF
CDR3nt: TGCAGCGGTAGGAGTGCGGGTGGCTACACCTTC

abundance: .
v_gene: TRBV9
d_gene: .
j_gene: TRBJ1-2
CDR3aa: CASSVTGTSYGYTF
CDR3nt: TGTGCCAGCAGCGTCACCGGGACAAGCTATGGCTACACCTTC

abundance: .
v_gene: TRBV5-1
d_gene: .
j_gene: TRBJ2-7
CDR3aa: CASSFDSSYEQYF
CDR3nt: TGCGCCAGCAGCTTTGACAGTTCCTACGAGCAGTACTTC

abundance: .
v_gene: TRBV7-9
d_gene: .
j_gene: TRBJ2-1
CDR3aa: CASSLLGVDEQFF
CDR3nt: TGTGCCAGCAGCTTACTGGGAGTGGATGAGCAGTTCTTC

abundance: .
v_gene: TRBV2
d_gene: .
j_gene: TRBJ2-7
CDR3aa: CASSEQGTYYEQYF
CDR3nt: TGTGCCAGCAGTGAGCAGGGGACGTACTACGAGCAGTACTTC

abundance: .
v_gene: TRBV7-9
d_gene: .
j_gene: TRBJ2-2
CDR3aa: CASSLSTGLNTGELFF
CDR3nt: TGTGCCAGCAGCTTATCTACAGGCTTGAACACCGGGGAGCTGTTTTTT

abundance: .
v_gene: TRBV2
d_gene: .
j_gene: TRBJ2-1
CDR3aa: CASSVGVFLGNERFF
CDR3nt: TGTGCCAGCAGTGTGGGAGTGTTTTTGGGTAATGAGCGGTTCTTC

abundance: few
v_gene: TRBV2
d_gene: .
j_gene: TRBJ2-2
CDR3aa: CASSGTASGELFF
CDR3nt: TGTGCCAGCAGTGGGACAGCATCCGGGGAGCTGTTTTTT

abundance: .
v_gene: TRBV28
d_gene: TRBD2
j_gene: TRBJ2-1
CDR3aa: CASSHGTSGFPPEQFF
CDR3nt: TGTGCCAGCAGTCACGGGACTAGCGGGTTCCCACCGGAGCAGTTCTTC

abundance: .
v_gene: TRBV6-1
d_gene: .
j_gene: TRBJ1-1
CDR3aa: CASGAPGGSDTEAFF
CDR3nt: TGTGCCAGCGGCGCCCCCGGGGGTTCGGACACTGAAGCTTTCTTT

abundance: .
v_gene: TRBV7-2
d_gene: .
j_gene: TRBJ2-7
CDR3aa: CASRVLGGGEQYF
CDR3nt: TGTGCCAGCAGGGTTCTCGGGGGCGGCGAGCAGTACTTC

abundance: .
v_gene: TRBV29-1
d_gene: .
j_gene: TRBJ2-7
CDR3aa: CSVETTGRSISFAGQQYF
CDR3nt: TGCAGCGTTGAGACGACAGGCAGGTCAATTAGTTTCGCGGGGCAACAGTACTTC

abundance: .
v_gene: TRBV6-1
d_gene: .
j_gene: TRBJ1-1
CDR3aa: CASSENTEAFF
CDR3nt: TGTGCCAGCAGTGAGAACACTGAAGCTTTCTTT

abundance: few
v_gene: TRBV7-9
d_gene: TRBD1
j_gene: TRBJ1-1
CDR3aa: CASSPPGTGAEAFF
CDR3nt: TGTGCCAGCAGCCCTCCCGGGACAGGGGCTGAAGCTTTCTTT

abundance: once
v_gene: TRBV6-6
d_gene: .
j_gene: TRBJ1-1
CDR3aa: CASSPMGTGYSSEAFF
CDR3nt: TGTGCCAGCAGCCCCATGGGGACGGGGTATTCGTCAGAAGCTTTCTTT

abundance: .
v_gene: TRBV9
d_gene: TRBD2
j_gene: TRBJ2-3
CDR3aa: CASSVEGLAPLSSTDTQYF
CDR3nt: TGTGCCAGCAGCGTGGAGGGACTAGCGCCACTGTCTAGCACAGATACGCAGTATTTT

abundance: once
v_gene: TRBV29-1
d_gene: .
j_gene: TRBJ2-7
CDR3aa: CSVERESQSEQYF
CDR3nt: TGCAGCGTTGAAAGGGAGTCCCAGTCGGAGCAGTACTTC

abundance: .
v_gene: TRBV28
d_gene: TRBD1
j_gene: TRBJ2-3
CDR3aa: CASTTQGRVFTDTQYF
CDR3nt: TGTGCCAGCACGACACAGGGGCGGGTATTCACAGATACGCAGTATTTT

abundance: .
v_gene: TRBV5-1
d_gene: TRBD2
j_gene: TRBJ2-5
CDR3aa: CASSSDRTSGKETQYF
CDR3nt: TGCGCCAGCAGCTCGGATCGGACTAGCGGGAAAGAGACCCAGTACTTC

abundance: .
v_gene: TRBV29-1
d_gene: TRBD2
j_gene: TRBJ2-3
CDR3aa: CSVELPGLAITDTQYF
CDR3nt: TGCAGCGTCGAATTGCCGGGACTAGCGATCACAGATACGCAGTATTTT

abundance: .
v_gene: TRBV5-6
d_gene: TRBD1
j_gene: TRBJ1-4
CDR3aa: CASSWGQGAGLVNEKLFF
CDR3nt: TGTGCCAGCAGCTGGGGACAGGGGGCGGGCCTTGTTAATGAAAAACTGTTTTTT

abundance: .
v_gene: TRBV30
d_gene: TRBD2
j_gene: TRBJ2-5
CDR3aa: CAWGTSLQQYF
CDR3nt: TGTGCCTGGGGGACTAGCTTACAGCAGTACTTC

abundance: .
v_gene: TRBV19
d_gene: .
j_gene: TRBJ1-1
CDR3aa: CASRESRNLNTEAFF
CDR3nt: TGTGCCAGTAGAGAGAGCAGGAACCTGAACACTGAAGCTTTCTTT

abundance: .
v_gene: TRBV11-2
d_gene: TRBD2
j_gene: TRBJ2-5
CDR3aa: CASSLWGGETQYF
CDR3nt: TGTGCCAGCAGCTTATGGGGGGGGGAGACCCAGTACTTC

abundance: .
v_gene: TRBV11-2
d_gene: .
j_gene: TRBJ2-3
CDR3aa: CASSLGGLDADTQYF
CDR3nt: TGTGCCAGCAGCTTAGGGGGTTTAGACGCAGATACGCAGTATTTT

abundance: .
v_gene: TRBV5-4
d_gene: .
j_gene: TRBJ2-2
CDR3aa: CASSLSVGELFF
CDR3nt: TGTGCCAGCAGCTTGTCGGTCGGGGAGCTGTTTTTT

abundance: .
v_gene: TRBV21-1
d_gene: .
j_gene: TRBJ2-1
CDR3aa: CASSIPWLAGDKNYNEQFF
CDR3nt: TGTGCCAGCAGCATCCCCTGGCTAGCGGGGGATAAAAACTACAATGAGCAGTTCTTC

abundance: .
v_gene: TRBV9
d_gene: .
j_gene: TRBJ2-5
CDR3aa: CASSVIQGTQETQYF
CDR3nt: TGTGCCAGCAGCGTGATACAGGGTACACAAGAGACCCAGTACTTC

abundance: .
v_gene: TRBV2
d_gene: TRBD1
j_gene: TRBJ2-5
CDR3aa: CASSGDRGVTQYF
CDR3nt: TGTGCCAGCAGTGGGGACAGGGGAGTGACCCAGTACTTC

abundance: once
v_gene: TRBV11-3
d_gene: .
j_gene: TRBJ1-1
CDR3aa: CASSLDGNTEAFF
CDR3nt: TGTGCCAGCAGCCTGGACGGAAACACTGAAGCTTTCTTT

abundance: once
v_gene: TRBV14
d_gene: TRBD1
j_gene: TRBJ2-6
CDR3aa: CASSQAGTGFFSGANVLTF
CDR3nt: TGTGCCAGCAGCCAAGCCGGGACAGGATTTTTCTCTGGGGCCAACGTCCTGACTTTC

abundance: .
v_gene: TRBV5-4
d_gene: .
j_gene: TRBJ1-2
CDR3aa: CASSWAIQGRNGYTF
CDR3nt: TGTGCCAGCAGCTGGGCGATACAGGGTCGCAATGGCTACACCTTC

abundance: .
v_gene: TRBV7-2
d_gene: .
j_gene: TRBJ2-5
CDR3aa: CASSDLTSRGETQYF
CDR3nt: TGTGCCAGCAGCGACCTGACGTCTAGGGGAGAGACCCAGTACTTC

abundance: .
v_gene: TRBV14
d_gene: TRBD1
j_gene: TRBJ2-7
CDR3aa: CASSAGTGFSYEQYF
CDR3nt: TGTGCCAGCAGCGCGGGGACAGGGTTTTCCTACGAGCAGTACTTC

abundance: .
v_gene: TRBV5-4
d_gene: .
j_gene: TRBJ1-2
CDR3aa: CASSSHSGGGYTF
CDR3nt: TGTGCCAGCAGCTCCCACAGCGGCGGGGGCTACACCTTC

abundance: .
v_gene: TRBV4-1
d_gene: .
j_gene: TRBJ2-3
CDR3aa: CASSQDRPTDTQYF
CDR3nt: TGCGCCAGCAGCCAAGATAGGCCGACAGATACGCAGTATTTT

abundance: .
v_gene: TRBV4-2
d_gene: .
j_gene: TRBJ2-5
CDR3aa: CASSHLDRSGANWETQYF
CDR3nt: TGTGCCAGCAGCCACCTCGACAGGTCTGGGGCAAATTGGGAGACCCAGTACTTC

abundance: .
v_gene: TRBV10-3
d_gene: TRBD1
j_gene: TRBJ1-4
CDR3aa: CAISESRQGNEKLFF
CDR3nt: TGTGCCATCAGTGAGTCGCGACAGGGGAATGAAAAACTGTTTTTT

abundance: .
v_gene: TRBV27
d_gene: .
j_gene: TRBJ2-2
CDR3aa: CASSLRGAYTGELFF
CDR3nt: TGTGCCAGCAGTTTACGGGGGGCGTACACCGGGGAGCTGTTTTTT

abundance: .
v_gene: TRBV28
d_gene: TRBD1
j_gene: TRBJ1-2
CDR3aa: CASRLGTGGNTF
CDR3nt: TGTGCCAGCAGACTTGGGACAGGGGGGAACACCTTC

abundance: .
v_gene: TRBV7-8
d_gene: TRBD1
j_gene: TRBJ1-5
CDR3aa: CASSLSLGQGNQPQHF
CDR3nt: TGTGCCAGCAGCTTAAGCCTAGGACAGGGGAATCAGCCCCAGCATTTT

abundance: .
v_gene: TRBV28
d_gene: TRBD2
j_gene: TRBJ2-5
CDR3aa: CASRGGGQETQYF
CDR3nt: TGTGCCAGCCGTGGCGGGGGCCAAGAGACCCAGTACTTC

abundance: .
v_gene: TRBV7-2
d_gene: TRBD2
j_gene: TRBJ2-2
CDR3aa: CASRRIAGGQNTGELFF
CDR3nt: TGTGCCAGCAGGCGAATAGCGGGAGGTCAGAACACCGGGGAGCTGTTTTTT

abundance: once
v_gene: TRBV4-3
d_gene: .
j_gene: TRBJ1-5
CDR3aa: CASSQRLGQPQHF
CDR3nt: TGCGCCAGCAGCCAAAGGTTAGGTCAGCCCCAGCATTTT

abundance: .
v_gene: TRBV15
d_gene: .
j_gene: TRBJ1-4
CDR3aa: CATSRDGREKLFF
CDR3nt: TGTGCCACCAGCAGAGATGGGCGAGAAAAACTGTTTTTT

abundance: .
v_gene: TRBV6-1
d_gene: .
j_gene: TRBJ2-1
CDR3aa: CASSEVGAEQFF
CDR3nt: TGTGCCAGCAGTGAAGTTGGTGCTGAGCAGTTCTTC

abundance: few
v_gene: TRBV6-5
d_gene: .
j_gene: TRBJ1-5
CDR3aa: CASSYSFSQPQHF
CDR3nt: TGTGCCAGCAGTTACTCCTTCAGCCAGCCCCAGCATTTT

abundance: once
v_gene: TRBV7-2
d_gene: .
j_gene: TRBJ1-1
CDR3aa: CASSLNSPRGNTEAFF
CDR3nt: TGTGCCAGCAGCTTAAACAGCCCCCGGGGAAACACTGAAGCTTTCTTT

abundance: .
v_gene: TRBV6-6
d_gene: TRBD1
j_gene: TRBJ2-6
CDR3aa: CASTQTGDTGANVLTF
CDR3nt: TGTGCCAGCACTCAGACAGGGGACACCGGGGCCAACGTCCTGACTTTC

abundance: .
v_gene: TRBV5-1
d_gene: .
j_gene: TRBJ2-7
CDR3aa: CASSEGSSYEQYF
CDR3nt: TGCGCCAGCAGCGAAGGGTCCTCCTACGAGCAGTACTTC

abundance: .
v_gene: TRBV2
d_gene: .
j_gene: TRBJ1-5
CDR3aa: CASSGVGGLEEPQHF
CDR3nt: TGTGCCAGCAGTGGGGTCGGGGGGTTAGAGGAGCCCCAGCATTTT